This section outlines one T cell receptor (beta chain) sequence together with its context. Some clones are missing from TCRdb's copy, which holds only in-frame ones; the method was immunoSEQ multiplex PCR. Of 59,000 or so clones in the sample, around nine tenths were seen once. This sample stems from a study of T cell changes during pregnancy in multiple sclerosis. V lost 5 bases to trimming and J lost 3 bases, with 13 bases between them. Germline V gene data show CDR1 as SGHTA and CDR2 as FQGNSA. The CDR3 runs 14 residues. The gene calls are TRBV7-2 and TRBJ1-2, with a tentative D call TRBD1 (6 bases). The clonotype originates from a female donor in good health, enrolled as a control in a pregnancy study. The sample consisted of peripheral blood, taken in the third trimester of pregnancy. The CDR3, as DNA: TGTGCCAGCAGCGTTTCACAGGGACACTATGGCTACACCTTC. Its translation is CASSVSQGHYGYTF.